The 27 T cell receptor beta chains below were found in one sample sequenced in a study of blood T cell repertoires in COVID-19. Using immunoSEQ multiplex PCR, the repertoire was profiled, and TCRdb retains in-frame clones only, with some absent. The sample includes 150,000 to 200,000 clones, around 79% of them seen just once. Sequenced material: peripheral blood. These receptors originate from a middle-aged man who had recovered from COVID-19.

This clone has a count of ten or more. This chain connects TRBV5-8 to TRBJ2-7; maybe TRBD1 (6 bases). Germline-derived CDR1 and CDR2 are SGHTS and YDEGEE. Trimming left V 10 bases short and J 3 bases short, with 17 bases between. CDR3 size: 13 residues. This CDR3 is CASNRVGFYEQYF. The CDR3 DNA is TGTGCCTCGAACAGGGTTGGCTTCTACGAGCAGTACTTC. The full variable domain, rest sourced from reference TRBV5-8 and TRBJ2-7, is EAGVTQSPTHLIKTRGQQATLRCSPISGHTSVYWYQQALGLGLQFLLWYDEGEERNRGNFPPRFSGRQFPNYSSELNVNALELEDSALYLCASNRVGFYEQYFGPGTRLTVT.

The V call is TRBV30, the J call TRBJ1-1, with TRBD1 as a possible D gene (6 bases). Germline lookup yields CDR1 GTSNPN and CDR2 SVGIG (reference sequence). V was shortened by 5 bases and J by 10 bases, with 26 bases between the two germline ends. The CDR3 is made up of 15 amino acids. The CDR3 reads CAWRLTGTPRTLAFF. CDR3 DNA sequence: TGTGCCTGGCGGCTTACCGGGACACCACGTACTTTAGCTTTCTTT.

This clone has just one count. The rearrangement uses TRBV13 and TRBJ2-2; weak D call: TRBD2 (6 bases). Trimming pared 3 bases from V and 7 bases from J, leaving 6 bases between. Germline lookup yields CDR1 PRHDT and CDR2 FYEKMQ (reference sequence). The CDR3 is 12 residues long. The CDR3 DNA follows: TGTGCCAGCAGCTTGGGACTCGGGGAGCTGTTTTTT. This encodes CASSLGLGELFF.

J is TRBJ2-1 and V is TRBV4-3, with 7 bases that match TRBD2. Germline CDR1 LGHNA, CDR2 YSLEER. The V and J ends lost 2 bases and 0 bases, in that order; junction bases with no gene match: 7. The CDR3 sequence is 17 residues long. CDR3 bases: TGCGCCAGCAGCCAATCGACAGCGGGGAGCTCCTACAATGAGCAGTTCTTC. Its translation: CASSQSTAGSSYNEQFF.

The gene calls are TRBV27 and TRBJ1-3; D is perhaps TRBD1 (6 bases). The CDR3 is 16 amino acids. Trimming left V 5 bases short and J 0 bases short, with 14 bases between. Germline V gene lookup returns CDR1 MNHEY and CDR2 SMNVEV (reference sequence). CDR3 coding DNA: TGTGCCAGCAGTGCCACGACAGGTTTCTCTGGAAACACCATATATTTT. It is translated as CASSATTGFSGNTIYF.

The J gene is TRBJ2-7, the V gene TRBV29-1; 8 bases are shared with TRBD2. The CDR3 covers 13 residues. Germline loops: CDR1 SQVTM, CDR2 ANQGSEA. V lost 4 bases, J lost 2 bases, and 4 bases stayed unmatched. This CDR3 is CSVGLATPYEQYF. DNA of the CDR3: TGCAGCGTTGGACTAGCGACTCCCTACGAGCAGTACTTC.

In this sample, this clone turned up once. The chain couples TRBV7-2 to TRBJ2-3; D might be TRBD2 (5 bases). The V and J ends lost 5 bases and 1 base respectively, with 16 bases between them. This CDR3 is built from 16 residues. Germline assignment: CDR1 SGHTA and CDR2 FQGNSA. The CDR3: CASSPPGSEGTDTQYF. CDR3 DNA sequence: TGTGCCAGCAGCCCCCCGGGTAGCGAGGGCACAGATACGCAGTATTTT.

This chain joins TRBV6-5 and TRBJ2-1, with D tentatively TRBD1 (5 bases). The CDR3 covers 11 residues. Germline CDR1 MNHEY, CDR2 SVGAGI. The germline V and J ends were trimmed by 6 bases and 7 bases, with 7 bases remaining between them. The CDR3, as DNA: TGTGCCAGCAGAGACAGTAATGAGCAGTTCTTC. This sequence encodes CASRDSNEQFF.

The V call is TRBV28, the J call TRBJ1-3; weak D call: TRBD1 (5 bases). With 3 bases removed from V and 7 bases from J, the gap between germline ends came to 10 bases. Germline V gene lookup returns CDR1 MDHEN and CDR2 SYDVKM. The CDR3 is made up of 13 amino acids. CDR3 residues: CASSLQGGNTIYF. In nucleotides, the CDR3 is TGTGCCAGCAGTTTGCAGGGAGGGAACACCATATATTTT.

This chain joins TRBV27 and TRBJ2-7; D uncertain. V shed 3 bases and J shed 0 bases, with 12 bases lying between them. The CDR3 loop spans 15 amino acids. Germline CDR1 and CDR2: MNHEY and SMNVEV (reference sequence). As DNA, the CDR3 is TGTGCCAGCAGTTTGGTCCCCACGGGCTCCTACGAGCAGTACTTC. This codes for CASSLVPTGSYEQYF.

The rearrangement links TRBV7-9 to TRBJ2-1; TRBD2 aligns across 10 bases. Per germline, CDR1 SEHNR and CDR2 FQNEAQ (reference sequence). J gave up 7 bases and V 5 bases, and 11 bases lay outside the gene matches. The CDR3 has 16 residues. The CDR3, as DNA: TGTGCCAGCAGCCTAGAGGCCACTAGCGGGATGAATGAGCAGTTCTTC. It encodes CASSLEATSGMNEQFF.

V gene TRBV24-1 combines with J gene TRBJ2-1; the match to TRBD2 covers 9 bases. CDR3 length equals 16 residues. Trimming cost V 3 bases and J 7 bases; bases outside gene matches: 9. Germline V CDR1 and CDR2: KGHDR, SFDVKD. CDR3 sequence (DNA): TGTGCCACCAGTGATGATAGCGGGAGTTCCGTTAATGAGCAGTTCTTC. As protein: CATSDDSGSSVNEQFF.

This sequence joins TRBV2 and TRBJ1-1; TRBD1 matches at 8 bases. CDR3 length equals 15 residues. Germline V gives CDR1 SNHLY, CDR2 FYNNEI. V was clipped by 2 bases and J by 4 bases; unmatched bases: 6. The CDR3 DNA reads TGTGCCAGCAGTGAAAATCACGACAGGGGCACTGAAGCTTTCTTT. The encoded protein is CASSENHDRGTEAFF.

This chain uses TRBV24-1 with TRBJ2-3, with D possibly TRBD2 on 7 matching bases. This CDR3 contains 18 residues. Trimming took 0 bases from V and 2 from J, leaving 17 bases between them. From germline, CDR1 is KGHDR and CDR2 SFDVKD. CDR3 DNA: TGTGCCACCAGTGATTTGGAGGGGGGCGGGAGACTCACAGATACGCAGTATTTT. Translation: CATSDLEGGGRLTDTQYF.

The chain combines TRBV18 with TRBJ1-1; D gene unclear. V was shortened by 3 bases and J by 5 bases, with 13 bases between the two germline ends. The CDR3 has 14 residues. The V gene's germline CDR1 is KGHSH and CDR2 LQKENI. As DNA, the CDR3 is TGTGCCAGCTCACCCCAGTGGGCGGGGACTGAAGCTTTCTTT. Translation: CASSPQWAGTEAFF.

In its sample, this clone was seen once. The J gene is TRBJ1-4, the V gene TRBV3-1 (or the pseudogene TRBV3-2); D remains ambiguous. This CDR3 comprises 14 residues. The V end was cut by 6 bases, the J end by 6 bases, with 14 bases between. The germline gives CDR1 LGHDT, CDR2 YNNKEL (reference sequence). As DNA, the CDR3 is TGTGCCAGCAGTCCTCGGGTAGGAGATGAAAAACTGTTTTTT. Its protein product is CASSPRVGDEKLFF.

This chain uses TRBV7-8 with TRBJ1-3, with TRBD1 as a possible D gene (6 bases). The V gene's germline CDR1 is SGHVS and CDR2 FQNEAQ. The length of the CDR3 is 17 residues. V was shortened by 5 bases and J by 4 bases, with 21 bases between the two germline ends. The CDR3 nucleotides are TGTGCCAGCAGCCCCCACAGGGTCCTACGCCGGGGAAACACCATATATTTT. It encodes CASSPHRVLRRGNTIYF.

This clone has just a few counts. The rearrangement links TRBV24-1 to TRBJ2-7; 7 bases align to TRBD2. CDR3 length equals 19 residues. CDR1 and CDR2 from the germline V gene are KGHDR and SFDVKD. V lost 4 bases, J lost 3 bases, and 20 bases stayed unmatched. The CDR3 DNA reads as TGTGCCACCAGTGAAATTTTGAGTCTAGCGGCCCCACCCAACTACGAGCAGTACTTC. This gives the protein CATSEILSLAAPPNYEQYF.

In its sample, this clone was seen many times. The V and J genes are TRBV7-2 and TRBJ2-1, with 7 bases matching TRBD2. Germline V gene data show CDR1 as SGHTA and CDR2 as FQGNSA. Trimming removed 5 bases from V and 5 bases from J; junction bases left unmatched: 12. The CDR3 runs to 16 residues. CDR3 in DNA: TGTGCCAGCAGCCTCCGACTAGCTCAAAGTCACAATGAGCAGTTCTTC. Amino acid sequence: CASSLRLAQSHNEQFF. The full variable domain, with the rest looked up from reference TRBV7-2 and TRBJ2-1, is GAGVSQSPSNKVTEKGKDVELRCDPISGHTALYWYRQSLGQGLEFLIYFQGNSAPDKSGLPSDRFSAERTGGSVSTLTIQRTQQEDSAVYLCASSLRLAQSHNEQFFGPGTRLTVL.

CDR3 nucleotides: TGTGCCAGCAGCCACAACAGGGGTTACGAGCAGTACTTC. Protein sequence: CASSHNRGYEQYF. This rearrangement joins TRBV7-8 to TRBJ2-7; TRBD1 agrees at 7 bases. This CDR3 region has 13 residues. J lost 4 bases, V lost 5 bases, and 5 bases had no gene match. Germline lookup yields CDR1 SGHVS and CDR2 FQNEAQ.

V is TRBV15 and J is TRBJ1-5; D not certain. V dropped 0 bases and J dropped 1 base, with 10 bases sitting between them. Germline V gene lookup returns CDR1 LNHNV and CDR2 YYDKDF (reference sequence). The CDR3 spans 16 residues. The CDR3 region has the DNA TGTGCCACCAGCAGAGATATGCCCGGGAGCAATCAGCCCCAGCATTTT. Translation: CATSRDMPGSNQPQHF.

The chain joins TRBV5-4 to TRBJ1-1; D unclear. Germline-derived CDR1 and CDR2 are SGHNT and YYREEE (reference sequence). Trimming cost V 0 bases and J 4 bases, with 22 bases left between them. The CDR3 loop spans 18 amino acids. CDR3 sequence: CASSLDFSGPFVGTEAFF. The CDR3 region has the DNA TGTGCCAGCAGCTTGGATTTCTCAGGTCCTTTTGTTGGCACTGAAGCTTTCTTT. Full variable domain (rest looked up from reference TRBV5-4 and TRBJ1-1): ETGVTQSPTHLIKTRGQQVTLRCSSQSGHNTVSWYQQALGQGPQFIFQYYREEENGRGNFPPRFSGLQFPNYSSELNVNALELDDSALYLCASSLDFSGPFVGTEAFFGQGTRLTVV.

This chain joins TRBV6-5 and TRBJ2-1, with 7 bases fitting TRBD2. Germline-derived CDR1 and CDR2 are MNHEY and SVGAGI. The V and J ends lost 4 bases and 6 bases, in that order; junction bases with no gene match: 6. The CDR3 contains 14 residues. CDR3 sequence (DNA): TGTGCCAGCAGTTCTATAGGGGAGGGCAATGAGCAGTTCTTC. Translation: CASSSIGEGNEQFF.

V usage is TRBV6-5 and J usage is TRBJ2-7, with D possibly matching TRBD2 (6 bases). With 7 bases removed from V and 0 bases from J, the gap between germline ends came to 13 bases. This CDR3 is 14 amino acids long. Germline loops: CDR1 MNHEY, CDR2 SVGAGI. The CDR3 reads CASKGRTISYEQYF. The DNA of the CDR3 is TGTGCCAGCAAAGGCAGGACTATCTCCTACGAGCAGTACTTC.

The chain employs TRBV9 and TRBJ2-5; 10 positions agree with TRBD2. The V segment lost 1 base and the J segment 8 bases; nucleotides outside the gene matches: 5. Germline-derived CDR1 and CDR2 are SGDLS and YYNGEE. This CDR3 region has 14 residues. In DNA form, the CDR3 reads TGTGCCAGCAGCGTAAGAGAGCGGGAGGGCACCCAGTACTTC. Translation: CASSVREREGTQYF.

The V call is TRBV27, the J call TRBJ1-6; D not certain. CDR1 and CDR2 (germline): MNHEY, SMNVEV (reference sequence). This CDR3 contains 12 residues. V was pared by 5 bases and J by 14 bases, with 13 bases between. The CDR3 sequence: CASSPTSGSLHF. The CDR3 bases are TGTGCCAGCAGTCCAACCTCGGGGTCCCTCCACTTT.

This chain uses TRBV24-1 with TRBJ2-1, with TRBD1 matching 8 bases. The CDR3 runs to 14 residues. The germline gives CDR1 KGHDR, CDR2 SFDVKD. The junction had 2 bases not matched to a gene; V was cut back by 4 bases and J by 4 bases. CDR3 sequence: CATSERTGYNEQFF. CDR3 in DNA: TGTGCCACCAGTGAACGGACAGGGTACAATGAGCAGTTCTTC.